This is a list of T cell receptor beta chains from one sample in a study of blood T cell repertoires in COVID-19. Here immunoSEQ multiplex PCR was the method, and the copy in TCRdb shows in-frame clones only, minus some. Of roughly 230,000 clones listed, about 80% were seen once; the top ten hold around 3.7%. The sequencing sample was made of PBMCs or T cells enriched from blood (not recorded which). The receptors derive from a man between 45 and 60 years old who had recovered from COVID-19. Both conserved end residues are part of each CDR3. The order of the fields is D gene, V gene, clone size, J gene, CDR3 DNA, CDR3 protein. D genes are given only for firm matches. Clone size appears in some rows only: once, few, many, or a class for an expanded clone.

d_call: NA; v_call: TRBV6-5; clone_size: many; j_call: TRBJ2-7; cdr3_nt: TGTGCCAGCAGAGTAACTATTACTAGCACCGAGCAGTACTTC; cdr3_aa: CASRVTITSTEQYF
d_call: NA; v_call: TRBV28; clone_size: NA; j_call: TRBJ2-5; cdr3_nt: TGTGCCAGCAGCGCGCCTGTTACGGGACTCTGGACCCAGTACTTC; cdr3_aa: CASSAPVTGLWTQYF
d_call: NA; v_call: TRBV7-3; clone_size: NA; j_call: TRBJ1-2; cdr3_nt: TGTGCCAGCAGCCGACAGTCTAACTATGGCTACACCTTC; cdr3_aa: CASSRQSNYGYTF
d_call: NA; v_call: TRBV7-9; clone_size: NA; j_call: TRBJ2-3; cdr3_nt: TGTGCCAGCAGCGATTCGCTCCGCGGGGCCCTAGATACGCAGTATTTT; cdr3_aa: CASSDSLRGALDTQYF
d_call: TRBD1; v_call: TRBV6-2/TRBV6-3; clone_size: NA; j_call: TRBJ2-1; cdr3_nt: TGTGCCAGCAGTCTCCCGGGACAGCCTTACAATGAGCAGTTCTTC; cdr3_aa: CASSLPGQPYNEQFF
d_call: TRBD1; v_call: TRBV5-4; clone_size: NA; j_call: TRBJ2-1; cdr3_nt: TGTGCCAGCAGCTTCGGACAGGGGAGGGACAATGAGCAGTTCTTC; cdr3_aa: CASSFGQGRDNEQFF
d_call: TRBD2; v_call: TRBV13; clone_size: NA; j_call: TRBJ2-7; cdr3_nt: TGTGCCAGCAGCTCCCATGGGCGCGGGGGAAGGTACGAGCAGTACTTC; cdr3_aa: CASSSHGRGGRYEQYF
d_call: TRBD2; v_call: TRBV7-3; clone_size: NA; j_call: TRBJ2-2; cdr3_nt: TGTGCCAGCAGCCCGCGGCTAGCGGGGAACACCGGGGAGCTGTTTTTT; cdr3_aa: CASSPRLAGNTGELFF
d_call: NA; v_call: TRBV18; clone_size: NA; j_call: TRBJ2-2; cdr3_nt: TGTGCCAGCTCCGTCGAGGGGGAGCTGTTTTTT; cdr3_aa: CASSVEGELFF
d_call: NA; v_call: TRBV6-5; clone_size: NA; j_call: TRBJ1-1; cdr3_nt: TGTGCCAGCAGTTACCTTCCCAGTAGGGGGGAAGCTTTCTTT; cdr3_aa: CASSYLPSRGEAFF
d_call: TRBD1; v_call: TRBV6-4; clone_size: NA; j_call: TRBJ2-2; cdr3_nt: TGTGCCAGCAGACAGGGGGCGCAAACCGGGGAGCTGTTTTTT; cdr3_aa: CASRQGAQTGELFF
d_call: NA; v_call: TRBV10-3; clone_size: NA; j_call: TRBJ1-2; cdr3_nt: TGTGCCATCAGTGATGGGGGACAAAGCTATGGCTACACCTTC; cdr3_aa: CAISDGGQSYGYTF
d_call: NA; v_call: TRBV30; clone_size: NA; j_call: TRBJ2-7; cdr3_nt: TGTGCCTGGGGACATTCCTACGAGCAGTACTTC; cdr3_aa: CAWGHSYEQYF
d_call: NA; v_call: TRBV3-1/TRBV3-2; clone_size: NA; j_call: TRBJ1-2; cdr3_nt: TGTGCCAGCAGCCCCTATTCGACTGCTAACTATGGCTACACCTTC; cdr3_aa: CASSPYSTANYGYTF
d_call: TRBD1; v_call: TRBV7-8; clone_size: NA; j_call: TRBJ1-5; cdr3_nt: TGTGCCAGCAGCTTAGACAACAGGGGCCTCAATCAGCCCCAGCATTTT; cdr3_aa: CASSLDNRGLNQPQHF
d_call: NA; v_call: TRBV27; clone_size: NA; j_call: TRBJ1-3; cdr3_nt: TGTGCCAGCGGGCAGGCTGGAAACACCATATATTTT; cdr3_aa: CASGQAGNTIYF
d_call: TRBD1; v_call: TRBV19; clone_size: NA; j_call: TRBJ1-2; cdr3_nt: TGTGCCAGTAGTCCCAAAGGGACAGGGCTTTATGGCTACACCTTC; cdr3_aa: CASSPKGTGLYGYTF
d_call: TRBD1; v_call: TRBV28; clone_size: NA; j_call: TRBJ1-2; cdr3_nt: TGTGCCAGCAGTTTATATCAGGGGGTATGGTATGGCTACACCTTC; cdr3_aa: CASSLYQGVWYGYTF
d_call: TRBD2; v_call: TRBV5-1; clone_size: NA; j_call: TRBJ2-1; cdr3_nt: TGCGCCAGCAAAGGACTAGCAGCAACGAATGAGCAGTTCTTC; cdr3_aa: CASKGLAATNEQFF
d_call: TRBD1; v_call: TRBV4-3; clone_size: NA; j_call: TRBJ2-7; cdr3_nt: TGCGCCAGCAGAATGGGGACAGGGTTGTCCTACGAGCAGTACTTC; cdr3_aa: CASRMGTGLSYEQYF
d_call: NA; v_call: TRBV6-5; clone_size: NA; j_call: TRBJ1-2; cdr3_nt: TGTGCCAGCAGTTACTCGGGGGGAGGGTATGGCTACACCTTC; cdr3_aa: CASSYSGGGYGYTF
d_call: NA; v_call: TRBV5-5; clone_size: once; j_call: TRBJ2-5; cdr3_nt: TGTGCCAGCAGCTTGAAGGGGTTGGAGACCCAGTACTTC; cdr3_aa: CASSLKGLETQYF
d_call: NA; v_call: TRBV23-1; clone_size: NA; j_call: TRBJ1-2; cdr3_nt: TGCGCCAGCAGTCATTTGACAGGACACTATGGCTACACCTTC; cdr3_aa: CASSHLTGHYGYTF
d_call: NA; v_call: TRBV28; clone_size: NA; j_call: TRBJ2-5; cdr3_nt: TGTGCCAGCAGTTTACGGGGGACGTACCAAGAGACCCAGTACTTC; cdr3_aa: CASSLRGTYQETQYF
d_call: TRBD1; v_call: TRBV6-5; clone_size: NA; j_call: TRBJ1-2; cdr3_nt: TGTGCCAGCAGTCCCCGGACAGGGGGCTCCTATGGCTACACCTTC; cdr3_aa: CASSPRTGGSYGYTF
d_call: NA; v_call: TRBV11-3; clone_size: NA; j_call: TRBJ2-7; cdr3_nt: TGTGCCAGCAGCGGCCGGGACATCAACTACGAGCAGTACTTC; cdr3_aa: CASSGRDINYEQYF
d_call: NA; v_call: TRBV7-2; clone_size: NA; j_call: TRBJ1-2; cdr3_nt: TGTGCCAGCAGCTCGAACCGACAGGTGCAAGGCTACACCTTC; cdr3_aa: CASSSNRQVQGYTF
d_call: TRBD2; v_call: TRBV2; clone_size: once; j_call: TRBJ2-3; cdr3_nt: TGTGCCAGCAGTGAATTGGTGGGAGGGAGCACAGATACGCAGTATTTT; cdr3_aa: CASSELVGGSTDTQYF
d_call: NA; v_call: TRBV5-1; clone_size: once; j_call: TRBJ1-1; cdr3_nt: TGCGCCAGCAGCCTCGACAGAAAAGTCTCTGAAGCTTTCTTT; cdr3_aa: CASSLDRKVSEAFF
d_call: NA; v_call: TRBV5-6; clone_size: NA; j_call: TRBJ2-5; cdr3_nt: TGTGCCAGCAGCTTGGTCAGCGAGGAGACCCAGTACTTC; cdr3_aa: CASSLVSEETQYF
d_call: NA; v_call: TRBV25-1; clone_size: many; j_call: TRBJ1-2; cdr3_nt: TGTGCCAGCAGTGCGAGGGGAGGTAGTGGCTACACCTTC; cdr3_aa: CASSARGGSGYTF
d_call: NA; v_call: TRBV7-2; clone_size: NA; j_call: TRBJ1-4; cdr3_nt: TGTGCCAGCAGCCAGGATCTAAGGGGAACTAATGAAAAACTGTTTTTT; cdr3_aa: CASSQDLRGTNEKLFF
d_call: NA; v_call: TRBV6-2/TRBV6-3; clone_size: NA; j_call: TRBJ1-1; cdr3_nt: TGTGCCAGCAGTTATGAGGTACAGAACACTGAAGCTTTCTTT; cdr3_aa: CASSYEVQNTEAFF
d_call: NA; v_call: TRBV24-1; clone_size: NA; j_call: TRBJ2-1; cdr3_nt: TGTGCCACACCCGAGGACTTTAGCTCCTACAATGAGCAGTTCTTC; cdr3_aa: CATPEDFSSYNEQFF
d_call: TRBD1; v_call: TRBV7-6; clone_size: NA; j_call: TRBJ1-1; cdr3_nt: TGTGCCAGCAGCCAACGCCCCGGGACAGGGAGTAAAGCTTTCTTT; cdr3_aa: CASSQRPGTGSKAFF
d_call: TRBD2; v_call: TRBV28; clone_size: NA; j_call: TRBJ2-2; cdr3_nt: TGTGCCAGCACCCTGGGACTAGCGGGTGGGACCGGGGAGCTGTTTTTT; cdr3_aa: CASTLGLAGGTGELFF
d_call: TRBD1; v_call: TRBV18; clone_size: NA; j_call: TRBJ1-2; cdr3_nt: TGTGCCAGCTCACCGCAGGGGGCTCGTGGCTACACCTTC; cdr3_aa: CASSPQGARGYTF
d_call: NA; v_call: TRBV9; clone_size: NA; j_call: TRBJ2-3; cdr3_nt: TGTGCCAGCAGCGTACAGGGGAGTGTCATAGATACGCAGTATTTT; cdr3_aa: CASSVQGSVIDTQYF
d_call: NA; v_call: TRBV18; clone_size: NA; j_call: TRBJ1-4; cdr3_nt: TGTGCCAGCTCACGCTACGGGGGGCGAGGTGAAAAACTGTTTTTT; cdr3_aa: CASSRYGGRGEKLFF
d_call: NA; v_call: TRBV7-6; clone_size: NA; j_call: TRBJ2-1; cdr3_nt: TGTGCCAGCAGCGGCCGGGCCCGGGGGAATGAGCAGTTCTTC; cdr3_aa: CASSGRARGNEQFF
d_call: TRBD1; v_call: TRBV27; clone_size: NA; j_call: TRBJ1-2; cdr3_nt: TGTGCCAGCAGTAGAACGGACAGGGGATATGGCTACACCTTC; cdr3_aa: CASSRTDRGYGYTF
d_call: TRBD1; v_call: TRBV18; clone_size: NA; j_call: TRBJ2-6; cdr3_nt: TGTGCCAGCTCACCCGGGACAGGGGGCTCTGGGGCCAACGTCCTGACTTTC; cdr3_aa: CASSPGTGGSGANVLTF
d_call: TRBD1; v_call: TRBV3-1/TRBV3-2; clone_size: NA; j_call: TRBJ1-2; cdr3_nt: TGTGCCAGCAGCCAAGGACAGGGTTCCTATGGCTACACCTTC; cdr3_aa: CASSQGQGSYGYTF
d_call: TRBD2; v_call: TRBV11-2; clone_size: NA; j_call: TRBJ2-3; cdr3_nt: TGTGCCAGCAGCTTCGGACTAGCTTGGACAGATACGCAGTATTTT; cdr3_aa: CASSFGLAWTDTQYF
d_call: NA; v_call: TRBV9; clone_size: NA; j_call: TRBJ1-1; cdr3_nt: TGTGCCAGCAGCGTAGCGGCAGGGTGGGACACTGAAGCTTTCTTT; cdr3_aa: CASSVAAGWDTEAFF
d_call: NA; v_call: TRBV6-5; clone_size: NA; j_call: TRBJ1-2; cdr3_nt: TGTGCCAGCGGGTCGGGACTTCTCTATGGCTACACCTTC; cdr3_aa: CASGSGLLYGYTF
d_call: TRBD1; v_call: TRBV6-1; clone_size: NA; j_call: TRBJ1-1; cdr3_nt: TGTGCCAGCAGTGAGGGGGACAGTTGGACTGAAGCTTTCTTT; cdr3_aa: CASSEGDSWTEAFF
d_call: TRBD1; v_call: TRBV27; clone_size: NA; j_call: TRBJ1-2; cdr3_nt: TGTGCCAGCAGTTCCGGACAGGCTCTTGGGTATGGCTACACCTTC; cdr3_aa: CASSSGQALGYGYTF
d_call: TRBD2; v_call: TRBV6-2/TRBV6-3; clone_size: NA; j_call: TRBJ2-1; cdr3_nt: TGTGCCAGCAGTTCATCCCTTCTAGCGGGTAGCTCCTACAATGAGCAGTTCTTC; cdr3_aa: CASSSSLLAGSSYNEQFF
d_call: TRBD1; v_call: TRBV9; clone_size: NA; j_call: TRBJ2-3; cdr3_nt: TGTGCCAGCAGCGTAGTGGGGACAGGGTCAGTTTATACGCAGTATTTT; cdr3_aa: CASSVVGTGSVYTQYF
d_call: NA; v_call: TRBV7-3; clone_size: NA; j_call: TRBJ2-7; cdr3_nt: TGTGCCAGCAGCGCTGACGGACAGCCCTACGAGCAGTACTTC; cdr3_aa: CASSADGQPYEQYF
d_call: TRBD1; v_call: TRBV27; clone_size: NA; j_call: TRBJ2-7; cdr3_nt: TGTGCCAGCAGTTTCGCCGGGACAGGGAGATACGAGCAGTACTTC; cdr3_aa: CASSFAGTGRYEQYF
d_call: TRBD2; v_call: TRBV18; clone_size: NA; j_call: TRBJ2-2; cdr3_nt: TGTGCCAGCTCTCTAGCGGGGACGAACACCGGGGAGCTGTTTTTT; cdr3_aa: CASSLAGTNTGELFF